Only one count was recorded for the clone carrying this T cell receptor beta chain. Clones were sequenced by immunoSEQ multiplex PCR, and TCRdb holds only the in-frame ones, with some missing. The table lists 16,000 or so clones, about 88% of them singletons. The CDR3 runs 15 residues. Between the trimmed V and J ends, which lost 3 bases and 0 bases, there was a span of 12 bases. Germline lookup yields CDR1 KGHSH and CDR2 LQKENI. The sample comes from a study of immune evolution from preneoplasia to lung adenocarcinoma. Sequenced input: FFPE invasive lung adenocarcinoma tissue. The chain uses TRBV18 and TRBJ2-7, with D maybe TRBD2 (6 bases). This TCR was recovered from a person between 70 and 80 years old with invasive lung adenocarcinoma. The CDR3 sequence: CASSPASASSYEQYF. CDR3 nucleotides: TGTGCCAGCTCACCGGCTAGCGCCTCCTCCTACGAGCAGTACTTC.